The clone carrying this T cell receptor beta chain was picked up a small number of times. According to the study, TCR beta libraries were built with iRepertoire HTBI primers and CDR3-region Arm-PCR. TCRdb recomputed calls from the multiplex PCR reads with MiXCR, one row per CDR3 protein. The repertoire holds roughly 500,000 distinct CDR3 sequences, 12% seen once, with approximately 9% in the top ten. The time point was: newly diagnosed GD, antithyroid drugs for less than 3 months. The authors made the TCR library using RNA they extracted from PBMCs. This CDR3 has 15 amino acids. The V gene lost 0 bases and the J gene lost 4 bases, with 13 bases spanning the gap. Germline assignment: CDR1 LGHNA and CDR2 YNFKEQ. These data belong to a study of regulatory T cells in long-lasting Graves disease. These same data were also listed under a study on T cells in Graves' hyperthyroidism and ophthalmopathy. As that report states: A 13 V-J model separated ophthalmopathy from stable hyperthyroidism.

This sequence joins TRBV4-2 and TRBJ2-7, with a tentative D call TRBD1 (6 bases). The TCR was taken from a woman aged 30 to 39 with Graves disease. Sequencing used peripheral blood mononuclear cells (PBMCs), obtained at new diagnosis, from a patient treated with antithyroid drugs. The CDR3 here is CASSQDRGKGYEQYF. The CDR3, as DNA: TGTGCCAGCAGCCAAGATAGGGGGAAGGGGTACGAGCAGTACTTC.